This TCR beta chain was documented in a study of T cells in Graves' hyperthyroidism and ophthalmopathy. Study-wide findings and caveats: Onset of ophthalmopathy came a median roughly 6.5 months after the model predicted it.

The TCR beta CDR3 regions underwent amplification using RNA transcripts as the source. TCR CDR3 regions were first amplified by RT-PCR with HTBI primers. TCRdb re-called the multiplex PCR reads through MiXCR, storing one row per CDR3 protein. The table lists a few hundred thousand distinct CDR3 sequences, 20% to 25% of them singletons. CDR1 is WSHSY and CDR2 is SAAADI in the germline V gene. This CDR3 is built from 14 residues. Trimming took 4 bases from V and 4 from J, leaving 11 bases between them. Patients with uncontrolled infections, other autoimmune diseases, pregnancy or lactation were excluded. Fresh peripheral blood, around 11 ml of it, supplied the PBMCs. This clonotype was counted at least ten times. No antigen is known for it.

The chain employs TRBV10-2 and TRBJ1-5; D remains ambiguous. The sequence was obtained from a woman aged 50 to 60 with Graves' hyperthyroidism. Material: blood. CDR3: CASSVGGGNQPQHF. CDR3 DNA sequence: TGCGCCAGCAGTGTGGGAGGCGGAAATCAGCCCCAGCATTTT.